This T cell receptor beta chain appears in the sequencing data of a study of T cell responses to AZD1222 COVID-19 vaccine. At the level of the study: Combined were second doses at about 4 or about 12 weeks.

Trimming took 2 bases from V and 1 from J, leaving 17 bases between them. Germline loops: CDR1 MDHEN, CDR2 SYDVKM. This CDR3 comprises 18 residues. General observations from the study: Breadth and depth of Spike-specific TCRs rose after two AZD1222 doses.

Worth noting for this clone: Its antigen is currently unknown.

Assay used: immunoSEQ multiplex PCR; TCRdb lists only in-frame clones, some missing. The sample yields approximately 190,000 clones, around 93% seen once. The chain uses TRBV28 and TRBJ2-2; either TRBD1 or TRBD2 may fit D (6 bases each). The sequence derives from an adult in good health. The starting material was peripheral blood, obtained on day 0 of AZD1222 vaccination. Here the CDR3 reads CASSLILTGRLNTGELFF. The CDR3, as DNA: TGTGCCAGCAGTTTAATTCTTACAGGGAGGCTGAACACCGGGGAGCTGTTTTTT.